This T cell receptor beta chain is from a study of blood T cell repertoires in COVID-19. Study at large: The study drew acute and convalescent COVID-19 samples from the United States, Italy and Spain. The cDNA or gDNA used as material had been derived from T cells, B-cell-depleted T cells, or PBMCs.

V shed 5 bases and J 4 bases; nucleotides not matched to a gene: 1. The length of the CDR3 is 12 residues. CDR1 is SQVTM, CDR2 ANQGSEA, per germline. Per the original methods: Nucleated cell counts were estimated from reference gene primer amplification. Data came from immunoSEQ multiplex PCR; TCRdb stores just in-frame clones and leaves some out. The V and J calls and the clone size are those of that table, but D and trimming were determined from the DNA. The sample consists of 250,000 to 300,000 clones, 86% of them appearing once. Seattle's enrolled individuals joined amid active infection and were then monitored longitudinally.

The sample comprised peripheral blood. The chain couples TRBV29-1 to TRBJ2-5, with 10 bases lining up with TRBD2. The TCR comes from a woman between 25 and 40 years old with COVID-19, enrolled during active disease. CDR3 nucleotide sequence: TGCAGCGTTTGGACTAGCGGAGAGACCCAGTACTTC. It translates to CSVWTSGETQYF.